This T cell receptor (beta chain) was recorded in a study of blood T cell repertoires in COVID-19. Study at large: The United States, Italy and Spain provided the acute and convalescent COVID-19 samples. Sample material is recorded as cDNA or gDNA derived from T cells, B-cell-depleted T cells, or PBMCs.

This clone was seen once. CDR3 size: 13 residues. Germline assignment: CDR1 MNHNS and CDR2 SASEGT. V lost 3 bases to trimming and J lost 11 bases, with 13 bases between them. Methods used by the authors: Researchers report that nucleated cell counts were estimated from reference gene primer amplification. Clones were read by immunoSEQ multiplex PCR, and TCRdb kept only the in-frame ones, dropping some. V, J and clone size were drawn from that table, and D and trimming were deduced from the DNA. The table includes a few hundred thousand clones, around 90% detected once. The clonotype originates from a man aged 55-75 years with acute or convalescent COVID-19. Material for sequencing was peripheral blood. The chain carries TRBV6-1 and TRBJ1-4; weak D call: TRBD1 (5 bases). CDR3 nucleotide sequence: TGTGCCAGCAGTGATGGGGCCATGGCGAAACTGTTTTTT. Its protein is CASSDGAMAKLFF.